This TCR beta chain originates from a study of CD8+CD57+ T cells in acquired aplastic anemia. In germline, CDR1 is SGHRS, CDR2 YFSETQ. Deletions cut 0 bases from V and 5 bases from J, with 15 bases between. The CDR3 contains 15 residues. Profiling of TCR beta VDJ combinations and CDR3 sequences used genomic DNA as template. MiXCR, run by TCRdb on the reads, gives a single entry per CDR3 protein. The repertoire holds around 180,000 distinct CDR3 sequences, with 63% as singletons. The chain employs TRBV5-1 and TRBJ2-7; weak D call: TRBD2 (6 bases). This clonotype originated in a human donor in good health. The sample comprised sorted CD4+, CD8+, or CD8+CD57+ T cells (not recorded which) from PBMCs. CDR3 coding DNA: TGCGCCAGCAGCTTGGTCGGAGGAGGGAGCAACGAGCAGTACTTC. Its protein product is CASSLVGGGSNEQYF.